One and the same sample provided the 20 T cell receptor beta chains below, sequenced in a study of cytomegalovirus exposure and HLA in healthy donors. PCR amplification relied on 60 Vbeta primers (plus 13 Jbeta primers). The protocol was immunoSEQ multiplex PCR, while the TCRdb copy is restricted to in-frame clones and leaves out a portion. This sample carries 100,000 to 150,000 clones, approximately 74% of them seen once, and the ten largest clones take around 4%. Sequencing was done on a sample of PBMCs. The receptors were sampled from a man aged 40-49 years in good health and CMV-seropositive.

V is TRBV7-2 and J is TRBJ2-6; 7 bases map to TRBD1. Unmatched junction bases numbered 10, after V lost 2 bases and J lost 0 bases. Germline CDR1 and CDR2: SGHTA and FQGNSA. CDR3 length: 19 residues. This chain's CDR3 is CASSLNRQGTSSGANVLTF. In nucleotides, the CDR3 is TGTGCCAGCAGCTTAAACCGACAGGGTACCAGCTCTGGGGCCAACGTCCTGACTTTC.

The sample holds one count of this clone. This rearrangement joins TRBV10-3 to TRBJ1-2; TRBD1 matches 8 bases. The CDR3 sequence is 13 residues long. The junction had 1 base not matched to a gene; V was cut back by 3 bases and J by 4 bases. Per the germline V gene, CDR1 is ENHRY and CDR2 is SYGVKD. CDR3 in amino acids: CAISETGGYGYTF. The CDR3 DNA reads TGTGCCATCAGTGAAACAGGGGGCTATGGCTACACCTTC.

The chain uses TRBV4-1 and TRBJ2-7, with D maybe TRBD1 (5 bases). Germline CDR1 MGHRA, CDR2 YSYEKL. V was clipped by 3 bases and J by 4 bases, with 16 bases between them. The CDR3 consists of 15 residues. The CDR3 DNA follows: TGCGCCAGCAGCCACCCCGGGCAGGGTATTTACGAGCAGTACTTC. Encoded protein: CASSHPGQGIYEQYF.

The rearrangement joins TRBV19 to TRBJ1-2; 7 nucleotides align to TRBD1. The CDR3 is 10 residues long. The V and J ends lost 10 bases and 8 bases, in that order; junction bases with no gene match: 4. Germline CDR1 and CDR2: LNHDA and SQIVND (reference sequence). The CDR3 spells CATQGGGYTF. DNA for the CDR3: TGTGCCACCCAGGGGGGAGGCTACACCTTC.

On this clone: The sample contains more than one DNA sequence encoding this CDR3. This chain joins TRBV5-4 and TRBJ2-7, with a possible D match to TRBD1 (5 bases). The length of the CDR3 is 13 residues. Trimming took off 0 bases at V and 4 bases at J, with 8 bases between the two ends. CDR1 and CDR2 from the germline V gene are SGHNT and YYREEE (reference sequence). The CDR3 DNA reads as TGTGCCAGCAGCTTGGGCAGGGATTACGAGCAGTACTTC. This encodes CASSLGRDYEQYF.

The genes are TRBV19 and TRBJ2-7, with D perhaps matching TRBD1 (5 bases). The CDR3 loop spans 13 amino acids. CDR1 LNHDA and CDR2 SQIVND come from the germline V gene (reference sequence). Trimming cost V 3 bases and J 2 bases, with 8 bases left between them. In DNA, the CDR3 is TGTGCCAGTAGTATGACAGCAACCTACGAGCAGTACTTC. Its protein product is CASSMTATYEQYF.

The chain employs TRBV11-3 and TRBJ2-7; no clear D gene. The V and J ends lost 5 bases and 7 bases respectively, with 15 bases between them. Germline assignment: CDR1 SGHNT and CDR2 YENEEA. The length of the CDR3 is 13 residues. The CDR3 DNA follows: TGTGCCAGCAGCCCCCCCTCTAGTGTTGAGCAGTACTTC. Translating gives CASSPPSSVEQYF. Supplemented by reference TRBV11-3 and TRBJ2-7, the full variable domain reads EAGVVQSPRYKIIEKKQPVAFWCNPISGHNTLYWYLQNLGQGPELLIRYENEEAVDDSQLPKDRFSAERLKGVDSTLKIQPAELGDSAVYLCASSPPSSVEQYFGPGTRLTVT.

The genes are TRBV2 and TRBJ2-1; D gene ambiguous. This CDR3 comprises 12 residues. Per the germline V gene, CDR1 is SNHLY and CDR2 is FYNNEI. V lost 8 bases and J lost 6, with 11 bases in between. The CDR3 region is CASRLVVNEQFF. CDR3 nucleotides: TGTGCCAGCCGTCTTGTAGTCAATGAGCAGTTCTTC.

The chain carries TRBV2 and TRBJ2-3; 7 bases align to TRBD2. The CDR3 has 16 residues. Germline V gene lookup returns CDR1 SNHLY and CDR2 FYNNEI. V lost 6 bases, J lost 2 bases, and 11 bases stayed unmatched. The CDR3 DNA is TGTGCCAGCAGCGACCCAAGCGGGGACTCCACAGATACGCAGTATTTT. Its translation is CASSDPSGDSTDTQYF.

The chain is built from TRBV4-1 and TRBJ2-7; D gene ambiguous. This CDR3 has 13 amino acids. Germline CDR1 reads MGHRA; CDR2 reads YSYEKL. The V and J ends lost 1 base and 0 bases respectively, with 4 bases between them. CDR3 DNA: TGCGCCAGCAGCCAAGGCAGCTCCTACGAGCAGTACTTC. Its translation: CASSQGSSYEQYF.

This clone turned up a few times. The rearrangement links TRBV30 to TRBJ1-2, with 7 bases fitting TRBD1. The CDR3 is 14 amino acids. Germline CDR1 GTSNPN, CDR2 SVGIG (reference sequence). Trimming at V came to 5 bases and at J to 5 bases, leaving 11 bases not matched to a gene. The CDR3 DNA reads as TGTGCCTGGGCCGTCTGGGTCAGGGGGTATGGCTACACCTTC. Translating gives CAWAVWVRGYGYTF. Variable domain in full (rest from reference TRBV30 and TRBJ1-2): SQTIHQWPATLVQPVGSPLSLECTVEGTSNPNLYWYRQAAGRGLQLLFYSVGIGQISSEVPQNLSASRPQDRQFILSSKKLLLSDSGFYLCAWAVWVRGYGYTFGSGTRLTVV.

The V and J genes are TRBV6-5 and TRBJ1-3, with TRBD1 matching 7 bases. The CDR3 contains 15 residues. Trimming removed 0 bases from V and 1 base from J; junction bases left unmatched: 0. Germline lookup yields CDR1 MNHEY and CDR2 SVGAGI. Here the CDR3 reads CASSYSGQSGNTIYF. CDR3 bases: TGTGCCAGCAGTTACTCGGGACAGTCTGGAAACACCATATATTTT.

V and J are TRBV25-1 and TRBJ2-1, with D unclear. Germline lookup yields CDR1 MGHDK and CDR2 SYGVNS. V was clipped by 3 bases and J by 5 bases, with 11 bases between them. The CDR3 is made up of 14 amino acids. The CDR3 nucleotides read TGTGCCAGCAGTGAGGGCCCCACCGACAATGAGCAGTTCTTC. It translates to CASSEGPTDNEQFF. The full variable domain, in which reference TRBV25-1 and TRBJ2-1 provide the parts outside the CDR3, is EADIYQTPRYLVIGTGKKITLECSQTMGHDKMYWYQQDPGMELHLIHYSYGVNSTEKGDLSSESTVSRIRTEHFPLTLESARPSHTSQYLCASSEGPTDNEQFFGPGTRLTVL.

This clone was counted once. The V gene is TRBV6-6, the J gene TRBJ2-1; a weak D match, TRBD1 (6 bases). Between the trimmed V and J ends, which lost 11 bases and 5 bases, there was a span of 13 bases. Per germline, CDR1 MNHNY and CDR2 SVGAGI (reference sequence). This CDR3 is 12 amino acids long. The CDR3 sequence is CAGGRRNNEQFF. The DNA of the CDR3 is TGTGCCGGGGGCAGGAGGAACAATGAGCAGTTCTTC.

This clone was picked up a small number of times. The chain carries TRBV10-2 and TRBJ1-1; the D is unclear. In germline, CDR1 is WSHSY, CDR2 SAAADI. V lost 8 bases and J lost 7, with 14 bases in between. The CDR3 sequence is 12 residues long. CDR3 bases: TGCGCCAGCGGGCCCTTTGGAGGTGAAGCTTTCTTT. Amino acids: CASGPFGGEAFF.

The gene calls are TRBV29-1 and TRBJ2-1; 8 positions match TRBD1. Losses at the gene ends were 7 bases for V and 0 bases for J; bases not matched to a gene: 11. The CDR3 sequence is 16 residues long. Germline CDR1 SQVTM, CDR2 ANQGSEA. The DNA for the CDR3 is TGCAGCGCTCAACGGGCAGGGGGCCGCTCCTACAATGAGCAGTTCTTC. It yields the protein CSAQRAGGRSYNEQFF.

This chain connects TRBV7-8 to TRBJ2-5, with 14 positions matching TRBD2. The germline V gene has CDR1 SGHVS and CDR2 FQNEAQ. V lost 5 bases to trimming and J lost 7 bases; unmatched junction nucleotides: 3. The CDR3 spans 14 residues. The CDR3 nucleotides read TGTGCCAGCAGCACGACTAGCGGGGGGGGGACCCAGTACTTC. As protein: CASSTTSGGGTQYF.

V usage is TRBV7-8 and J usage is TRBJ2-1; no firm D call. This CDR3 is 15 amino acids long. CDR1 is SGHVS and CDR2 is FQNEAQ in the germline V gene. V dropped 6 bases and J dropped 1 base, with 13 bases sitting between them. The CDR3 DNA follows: TGTGCCAGCAGGAATCTAGGAGCGTCCTACAATGAGCAGTTCTTC. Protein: CASRNLGASYNEQFF.

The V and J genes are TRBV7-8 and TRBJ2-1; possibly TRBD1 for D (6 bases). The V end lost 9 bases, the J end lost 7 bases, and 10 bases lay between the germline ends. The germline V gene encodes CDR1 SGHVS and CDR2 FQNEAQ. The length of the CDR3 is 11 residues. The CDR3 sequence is CASTGTNEQFF. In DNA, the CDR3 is TGTGCCAGTACAGGGACAAATGAGCAGTTCTTC. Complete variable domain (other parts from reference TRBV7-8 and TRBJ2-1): GAGVSQSPRYKVAKRGQDVALRCDPISGHVSLFWYQQALGQGPEFLTYFQNEAQLDKSGLPSDRFFAERPEGSVSTLKIQRTQQEDSAVYLCASTGTNEQFFGPGTRLTVL.

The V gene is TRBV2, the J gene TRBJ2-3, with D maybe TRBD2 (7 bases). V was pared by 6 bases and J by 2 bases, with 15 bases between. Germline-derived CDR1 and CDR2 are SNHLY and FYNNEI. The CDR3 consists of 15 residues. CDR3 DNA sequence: TGTGCCAGCAGGAGCGAGGGGGGGTACACAGATACGCAGTATTTT. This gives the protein CASRSEGGYTDTQYF.